Below, 17 T cell receptor beta chains from the same sample are listed, as sequenced in a study of cytomegalovirus exposure and HLA in healthy donors. The PCR was carried out with 60 Vbeta primers and 13 Jbeta primers. Using immunoSEQ multiplex PCR, the repertoire was profiled, and TCRdb retains in-frame clones only, with some absent. The sample lists about 130,000 clones, roughly 80% seen once, with 2.5% to 3.5% in the top ten. Sequenced sample: PBMCs. These receptors were obtained from a man aged 40-49 years in good health and CMV-seronegative.

The rearrangement links TRBV2 to TRBJ2-3; weak D call: TRBD2 (6 bases). CDR3 length: 15 amino acids. V was shortened by 7 bases and J by 1 base, with 15 bases between the two germline ends. CDR1 and CDR2 from the germline V gene are SNHLY and FYNNEI. The CDR3 region is CASNRGGGGTDTQYF. CDR3 bases: TGTGCCAGCAACCGAGGTGGAGGGGGCACAGATACGCAGTATTTT.

This chain uses TRBV7-9 with TRBJ2-1; maybe TRBD1 (5 bases). Germline V gene data show CDR1 as SEHNR and CDR2 as FQNEAQ (reference sequence). The V and J ends lost 4 bases and 6 bases respectively, with 13 bases between them. The CDR3 has 14 residues. The DNA for the CDR3 is TGTGCCAGCAGCTGGGGCAGGACCAGCAATGAGCAGTTCTTC. This sequence encodes CASSWGRTSNEQFF. The full variable domain, its missing parts supplied by reference TRBV7-9 and TRBJ2-1, is DTGVSQNPRHKITKRGQNVTFRCDPISEHNRLYWYRQTLGQGPEFLTYFQNEAQLEKSRLLSDRFSAERPKGSFSTLEIQRTEQGDSAMYLCASSWGRTSNEQFFGPGTRLTVL.

This rearrangement joins TRBV28 to TRBJ2-3, with 8 bases matching TRBD1. There are 16 residues in the CDR3. V was clipped by 7 bases and J by 1 base; unmatched bases: 10. The germline gives CDR1 MDHEN, CDR2 SYDVKM. As DNA, the CDR3 is TGTGCCAGCACGCCACCACCGGGACAGGGCACAGATACGCAGTATTTT. This translates into CASTPPPGQGTDTQYF. The whole variable domain, remainder taken from reference TRBV28 and TRBJ2-3, is DVKVTQSSRYLVKRTGEKVFLECVQDMDHENMFWYRQDPGLGLRLIYFSYDVKMKEKGDIPEGYSVSREKKERFSLILESASTNQTSMYLCASTPPPGQGTDTQYFGPGTRLTVL.

The CDR3 coding sequence is TGTGCCAGCAGCCAAGCGCCGGGACAGCTGTCTGGGGCCAACGTCCTGACTTTC. Its protein product is CASSQAPGQLSGANVLTF. The chain recombines TRBV4-2 with TRBJ2-6; TRBD1 aligns across 7 bases. The germline V gene encodes CDR1 LGHNA and CDR2 YNFKEQ. With V trimmed by 1 base and J by 1 base, 7 bases remained unmatched. This CDR3 region has 18 residues.

This chain links TRBV5-6 with TRBJ1-6; 11 positions agree with TRBD1. This CDR3 contains 13 residues. Germline-derived CDR1 and CDR2 are SGHDT and YYEEEE. The V gene end was trimmed by 2 bases and the J gene end by 12 bases; junction bases not matched to a gene: 1. The DNA for the CDR3 is TGTGCCAGCAGCTTTGGGACAGGGGGACCCCTCCACTTT. Its translation is CASSFGTGGPLHF.

The J gene is TRBJ2-7, the V gene TRBV6-1, with 7 bases fitting TRBD1. Germline CDR1 MNHNS, CDR2 SASEGT. The CDR3 runs to 13 residues. The V segment lost 8 bases and the J segment 1 base; nucleotides outside the gene matches: 5. The CDR3 sequence: CASRTGWSYEQYF. In DNA form, the CDR3 reads TGTGCCAGCCGGACAGGCTGGTCCTACGAGCAGTACTTC.

The V call is TRBV5-4, the J call TRBJ2-7; weak D call: TRBD1 (5 bases). V lost 2 bases and J 1 base, leaving 10 bases between the germline ends. Germline V CDR1 and CDR2: SGHNT, YYREEE (reference sequence). The CDR3 extends over 14 amino acids. The CDR3 spells CASSFGQGSYEQYF. CDR3 nucleotides: TGTGCCAGCAGCTTTGGGCAGGGTTCCTACGAGCAGTACTTC.

V gene TRBV5-4 combines with J gene TRBJ2-7, with D perhaps matching TRBD1 (6 bases). This CDR3 has 14 residues. In germline, CDR1 is SGHNT, CDR2 YYREEE (reference sequence). The V gene lost 0 bases and the J gene lost 5 bases, with 12 bases spanning the gap. The CDR3 bases are TGTGCCAGCAGCTTGGGGTGGGGGCTCAACGAGCAGTACTTC. Translation gives CASSLGWGLNEQYF.

The CDR3 nucleotides are TGTGCCAGCAGCCAAACGGGGAGCTACGAGCAGTACTTC. This sequence encodes CASSQTGSYEQYF. The genes are TRBV6-6 and TRBJ2-7, with D perhaps TRBD2 (5 bases). The germline V gene has CDR1 MNHNY and CDR2 SVGAGI (reference sequence). V was trimmed by 6 bases and J by 3 bases, leaving 12 bases between them. This CDR3 is built from 13 residues.

The V gene is TRBV4-2, the J gene TRBJ2-5, with 11 bases matching TRBD2. There are 18 residues in the CDR3. Germline CDR1 reads LGHNA; CDR2 reads YNFKEQ. The V gene end was trimmed by 1 base and the J gene end by 5 bases; junction bases not matched to a gene: 12. The DNA of the CDR3 is TGTGCCAGCAGCCAAGCGTCTCTAGCGGGAGGCACTGGGGAGACCCAGTACTTC. It codes for CASSQASLAGGTGETQYF.

The chain has TRBV6-6 and TRBJ1-5; 11 bases match TRBD1. This CDR3 contains 16 residues. V trimming: 2 bases; J trimming: 4 bases; junction bases outside the gene matches: 4. Germline CDR1 reads MNHNY; CDR2 reads SVGAGI (reference sequence). CDR3 nucleotides: TGTGCCAGCAGTTACCCCGGGACAGGGGGTAATCAGCCCCAGCATTTT. It specifies CASSYPGTGGNQPQHF.

In its sample, this clone ranks as medium-sized. The genes are TRBV4-3 and TRBJ2-6; unclear D gene. V lost 1 base and J lost 4, with 11 bases in between. The CDR3 contains 16 residues. Looked up from germline, CDR1 is LGHNA and CDR2 is YSLEER. As DNA, the CDR3 is TGCGCCAGCAGCCAAGTCTCAACTACCGGGGCCAACGTCCTGACTTTC. Protein product: CASSQVSTTGANVLTF.

The chain recombines TRBV14 with TRBJ2-3; 13 bases match TRBD2. Germline CDR1 SGHDN, CDR2 FVKESK. This CDR3 has 19 residues. V shed 2 bases, J shed 2 bases, and the junction held 10 bases outside the gene matches. The CDR3 reads CASSQRGRLAGGNTDTQYF. For the CDR3, the DNA is TGTGCCAGCAGCCAAAGGGGCAGACTAGCGGGAGGCAACACAGATACGCAGTATTTT.

CDR3 nucleotide sequence: TGTGCCAGCAGTTTAGGAGGCCTAACCGGGGAGCTGTTTTTT. This gives the protein CASSLGGLTGELFF. The chain uses TRBV27 and TRBJ2-2; a weak D match, TRBD2 (5 bases). CDR1 MNHEY and CDR2 SMNVEV come from the germline V gene (reference sequence). V was pared by 2 bases and J by 5 bases, with 9 bases between. The CDR3 covers 14 residues.

V and J are TRBV5-1 and TRBJ2-4; 12 nucleotides align to TRBD1. V was pared by 4 bases and J by 0 bases, with 11 bases of the junction left unmatched. From germline, CDR1 is SGHRS and CDR2 YFSETQ. This CDR3 is built from 19 residues. The CDR3, as DNA: TGCGCCAGCAGCCTGGGACAGGGGGCCTCAGTCCTAGCCAAAAACATTCAGTACTTC. Amino acids: CASSLGQGASVLAKNIQYF.

The V call is TRBV7-6, the J call TRBJ1-3; D might be TRBD1 (5 bases). V was clipped by 0 bases and J by 0 bases, with 12 bases between them. Per germline, CDR1 SGHVS and CDR2 FNYEAQ. The CDR3 consists of 17 residues. As DNA, the CDR3 is TGTGCCAGCAGCTTAGCTCCCACAGGATACTCTGGAAACACCATATATTTT. Translation: CASSLAPTGYSGNTIYF.

The CDR3, as DNA: TGTGCCAGCAGCTCCTCCCCCAACACTGAAGCTTTCTTT. Amino acids: CASSSSPNTEAFF. J is TRBJ1-1 and V is TRBV7-8; unclear D gene. CDR1 and CDR2 from the germline V gene are SGHVS and FQNEAQ. This CDR3 has 13 residues. Trimming removed 4 bases at V and 2 bases at J, with 8 bases between.